Listed here are 20 T cell receptor beta chains from one sample, sequenced in a study of long-term antiretroviral therapy in people with HIV. Assay version v3.0 of immunoSEQ was used, and it was run at survey level. The protocol was immunoSEQ multiplex PCR, while the TCRdb copy is restricted to in-frame clones and leaves out a portion. The repertoire holds about 25,000 clones, with around 80% as singletons. Sequences were derived from unsorted PBMCs, sampled 1.2 years after starting antiretroviral therapy. The receptors stem from a woman in her forties with HIV.

The V gene is TRBV7-2, the J gene TRBJ1-5; D remains unclear. The V gene's germline CDR1 is SGHTA and CDR2 FQGNSA. This CDR3 has 13 amino acids. Trimming shortened V by 1 base and J by 5 bases, and 6 bases separated the two germline ends. DNA for the CDR3: TGTGCCAGCAGCTTAGGCGGATATCAGCCCCAGCATTTT. Translation: CASSLGGYQPQHF.

This clone was counted only a few times. The genes are TRBV29-1 and TRBJ1-2, with D tentatively TRBD1 (5 bases). Germline CDR1 and CDR2: SQVTM and ANQGSEA. This CDR3 is built from 13 residues. V dropped 2 bases and J dropped 3 bases, with 10 bases sitting between them. The CDR3 nucleotides are TGCAGCGTTGAATACGGCAGGGACTATGGCTACACCTTC. It specifies CSVEYGRDYGYTF.

J is TRBJ1-1 and V is TRBV4-2; D call uncertain. Germline V gene sequence: CDR1 LGHNA, CDR2 YNFKEQ. This CDR3 has 14 amino acids. Trimming removed 1 base from V and 4 bases from J, with 10 bases in between. CDR3 sequence reads: CASSQVIGSTEAFF. CDR3 sequence (DNA): TGTGCCAGCAGCCAAGTTATAGGGAGCACTGAAGCTTTCTTT.

The V gene is TRBV5-1, the J gene TRBJ1-1, with 8 bases fitting TRBD1. CDR3 length: 14 amino acids. Per the germline V gene, CDR1 is SGHRS and CDR2 is YFSETQ. V gave up 4 bases and J gave up 6 bases; unmatched junction bases: 8. CDR3 sequence reads: CASSNGQGEAEAFF. As DNA, the CDR3 is TGCGCCAGCAGCAACGGACAGGGAGAAGCTGAAGCTTTCTTT. Variable domain in full (rest from reference TRBV5-1 and TRBJ1-1): KAGVTQTPRYLIKTRGQQVTLSCSPISGHRSVSWYQQTPGQGLQFLFEYFSETQRNKGNFPGRFSGRQFSNSRSEMNVSTLELGDSALYLCASSNGQGEAEAFFGQGTRLTVV.

The chain employs TRBV5-1 and TRBJ1-1; 9 nucleotides align to TRBD1. Per the germline V gene, CDR1 is SGHRS and CDR2 is YFSETQ. This CDR3 has 11 amino acids. The trim removed 7 bases at V and 5 bases at J, leaving 0 bases unmatched. This CDR3 is CASGTGTEAFF. In DNA form, the CDR3 reads TGCGCCAGCGGGACAGGGACTGAAGCTTTCTTT. The variable domain in full, with the rest retrieved from reference TRBV5-1 and TRBJ1-1, is KAGVTQTPRYLIKTRGQQVTLSCSPISGHRSVSWYQQTPGQGLQFLFEYFSETQRNKGNFPGRFSGRQFSNSRSEMNVSTLELGDSALYLCASGTGTEAFFGQGTRLTVV.

This clone appeared once. This chain uses TRBV5-4 with TRBJ1-2; a possible D gene is TRBD1 (6 bases). The CDR3 runs to 16 residues. Germline V gene sequence: CDR1 SGHNT, CDR2 YYREEE (reference sequence). The V gene lost 1 base and the J gene lost 5 bases, with 18 bases spanning the gap. The CDR3 nucleotides are TGTGCCAGCAGCTTGTTGGGGGCGGCAGCCGATTATGGCTACACCTTC. Its protein product is CASSLLGAAADYGYTF.

This chain connects TRBV18 to TRBJ2-1; D is uncertain. The germline CDR1 and CDR2 sequences are KGHSH and LQKENI. Trimming removed 3 bases from V and 0 bases from J, with 6 bases in between. This CDR3 region has 14 residues. DNA for the CDR3: TGTGCCAGCTCACCTACCCGCTCCTACAATGAGCAGTTCTTC. Encoded protein: CASSPTRSYNEQFF. Full variable domain (rest looked up from reference TRBV18 and TRBJ2-1): NAGVMQNPRHLVRRRGQEARLRCSPMKGHSHVYWYRQLPEEGLKFMVYLQKENIIDESGMPKERFSAEFPKEGPSILRIQQVVRGDSAAYFCASSPTRSYNEQFFGPGTRLTVL.

The rearrangement links TRBV4-3 to TRBJ1-6; 7 bases fit TRBD1. This CDR3 region has 16 residues. The germline V gene encodes CDR1 LGHNA and CDR2 YSLEER. V gave up 3 bases and J gave up 10 bases; unmatched junction bases: 12. CDR3 region: CASSQRLDRVGSPLHF. The CDR3 DNA is TGCGCCAGCAGCCAGCGCCTTGACAGGGTGGGATCACCCCTCCACTTT.

The DNA of the CDR3 is TGTGCCAGCAGACAGGGGGCCCACCAAGAGACCCAGTACTTC. This sequence encodes CASRQGAHQETQYF. V and J are TRBV2 and TRBJ2-5; 9 bases agree with TRBD1. Per germline, CDR1 SNHLY and CDR2 FYNNEI. The junction had 2 bases not matched to a gene; V was cut back by 6 bases and J by 0 bases. The CDR3 has 14 amino acids.

The V call is TRBV18, the J call TRBJ1-2, with a weak D call TRBD1 (6 bases). Germline V gene data show CDR1 as KGHSH and CDR2 as LQKENI. The CDR3 consists of 12 residues. The ends were cut back, 3 bases at V and 10 bases at J, with 12 bases in the middle. Written as DNA, the CDR3 is TGTGCCAGCTCACCCGCGACAGGAGACTACACCTTC. Its translation is CASSPATGDYTF.

This chain joins TRBV5-8 and TRBJ2-5; 7 bases map to TRBD1. This CDR3 has 15 amino acids. Germline V lookup: CDR1 SGHTS, CDR2 YDEGEE. V was clipped by 4 bases and J by 3 bases; unmatched bases: 9. The CDR3 spells CASSRDRDSEETQYF. The CDR3 DNA follows: TGTGCCAGCAGCAGAGACCGGGACAGCGAAGAGACCCAGTACTTC. Looking up the rest from reference TRBV5-8 and TRBJ2-5 gives the full variable domain: EAGVTQSPTHLIKTRGQQATLRCSPISGHTSVYWYQQALGLGLQFLLWYDEGEERNRGNFPPRFSGRQFPNYSSELNVNALELEDSALYLCASSRDRDSEETQYFGPGTRLLVL.

The V gene is TRBV29-1, the J gene TRBJ1-1; no clear D gene. Germline V CDR1 and CDR2: SQVTM, ANQGSEA. This CDR3 is built from 13 residues. Trimming shortened V by 1 base and J by 8 bases, and 14 bases separated the two germline ends. The CDR3 sequence is CSVEGMAVGEAFF. As DNA, the CDR3 is TGCAGCGTTGAAGGAATGGCCGTTGGGGAAGCTTTCTTT.

This rearrangement joins TRBV7-9 to TRBJ2-7; D unresolved. CDR3 length: 12 amino acids. CDR1 and CDR2 (germline): SEHNR, FQNEAQ (reference sequence). Trimming cost V 3 bases and J 4 bases, with 7 bases left between them. As DNA, the CDR3 is TGTGCCAGCAGCTTTCCTCCTTACGAGCAGTACTTC. Amino acids: CASSFPPYEQYF.

The rearrangement uses TRBV5-1 and TRBJ2-1; TRBD1 aligns across 10 bases. Germline assignment: CDR1 SGHRS and CDR2 YFSETQ. V trimming: 4 bases; J trimming: 14 bases; junction bases outside the gene matches: 6. The CDR3 has 12 residues. CDR3 in amino acids: CASSATGQGKFF. The CDR3 DNA follows: TGCGCCAGCAGCGCTACGGGACAGGGGAAGTTCTTC.

The V and J genes are TRBV5-6 and TRBJ2-4; D is possibly TRBD1 (6 bases). CDR3 size: 14 residues. V lost 5 bases, J lost 1 base, and 10 bases lay in between. From germline, CDR1 is SGHDT and CDR2 YYEEEE. The CDR3 sequence is CASRNREAKNIQYF. The CDR3 coding sequence is TGTGCCAGCAGGAACAGGGAGGCCAAAAACATTCAGTACTTC.

This chain joins TRBV19 and TRBJ2-2; D is unresolved. The V end was cut by 2 bases, the J end by 1 base, with 20 bases between. The CDR3 has 19 residues. In germline, CDR1 is LNHDA, CDR2 SQIVND (reference sequence). CDR3 sequence: CASSISLPSISLNTGELFF. In DNA form, the CDR3 reads TGTGCCAGTAGTATAAGTCTACCCTCAATTAGCCTGAACACCGGGGAGCTGTTTTTT.

The J gene is TRBJ1-1, the V gene TRBV15; no definite D call. Germline-derived CDR1 and CDR2 are LNHNV and YYDKDF (reference sequence). Trimming shortened V by 0 bases and J by 2 bases, and 7 bases separated the two germline ends. This CDR3 is 14 amino acids long. The CDR3 region has the DNA TGTGCCACCAGCAGAGAACCGACTAACACTGAAGCTTTCTTT. Residues: CATSREPTNTEAFF.

The chain employs TRBV5-6 and TRBJ1-3, with D hard to call. The CDR3 length is 14 residues. V was trimmed by 5 bases and J by 0 bases, leaving 9 bases between them. Germline CDR1 reads SGHDT; CDR2 reads YYEEEE. CDR3 sequence (DNA): TGTGCCAGCAGACGGGTCGACTCTGGAAACACCATATATTTT. Its protein product is CASRRVDSGNTIYF.

The gene calls are TRBV7-9 and TRBJ1-1; no firm D call. V lost 3 bases, J lost 1 base, and 6 bases lay in between. CDR1 is SEHNR, CDR2 FQNEAQ, per germline (reference sequence). The CDR3 runs 13 residues. CDR3 region: CASSLEANTEAFF. CDR3 DNA: TGTGCCAGCAGCTTGGAGGCGAACACTGAAGCTTTCTTT.

The chain employs TRBV5-1 and TRBJ1-1; D is perhaps TRBD1 (5 bases). The V and J ends lost 4 bases and 8 bases respectively, with 15 bases between them. This CDR3 spans 13 amino acids. Germline lookup yields CDR1 SGHRS and CDR2 YFSETQ. The DNA for the CDR3 is TGCGCCAGCAGCCTTATTGACAGTACGGAAGCTTTCTTT. Its translation is CASSLIDSTEAFF.